What follows are 15 T cell receptor beta chains derived from one specimen sequenced in a study of blood T cells in healthy people across ages. A second PCR of about 6 to 11 cycles used a sample-barcoded 5' primer and a J-beta primer mix. Using its own MiXCR run on the 5' RACE reads, TCRdb lists one record per CDR3 protein. The sample lists roughly 1.4 million distinct CDR3 sequences, around 55% occurring once. Sequencing was carried out using blood. The receptors shown here come from a man aged 18 to 30 in good health.

This sequence joins TRBV29-1 and TRBJ2-5; D is undetermined. CDR3 size: 14 residues. The germline CDR1 and CDR2 sequences are SQVTM and ANQGSEA. V was trimmed by 4 bases and J by 1 base, leaving 13 bases between them. CDR3 amino acids: CSVAPITSQETQYF. In nucleotides, the CDR3 is TGCAGCGTTGCCCCAATTACCAGCCAAGAGACCCAGTACTTC.

This chain joins TRBV9 and TRBJ2-3; no firm D call. The CDR3 has 16 residues. V gave up 0 bases and J gave up 2 bases, with 13 bases separating them. The V gene's germline CDR1 is SGDLS and CDR2 YYNGEE. The chain's CDR3 is CASSVVPRPATDTQYF. The CDR3 DNA sequence: TGTGCCAGCAGCGTAGTGCCTAGACCGGCCACAGATACGCAGTATTTT.

The J gene is TRBJ2-7, the V gene TRBV2; tentatively, D is TRBD1 or TRBD2 (6 bases each). Germline loops: CDR1 SNHLY, CDR2 FYNNEI. CDR3 length equals 16 residues. V lost 7 bases and J 0 bases, leaving 19 bases between the germline ends. The CDR3 sequence is CASKGGLWGSSYEQYF. In DNA form, the CDR3 reads TGTGCCAGCAAAGGGGGGCTTTGGGGGAGCTCCTACGAGCAGTACTTC.

This chain uses TRBV28 with TRBJ2-7; TRBD1 aligns across 7 bases. CDR3 size: 14 residues. Germline V gives CDR1 MDHEN, CDR2 SYDVKM. Trimming at V came to 7 bases and at J to 3 bases, leaving 9 bases not matched to a gene. The CDR3 region is CASTDVQGNYEQYF. Here the CDR3 DNA reads TGTGCCAGCACCGACGTACAGGGGAACTACGAGCAGTACTTC.

The CDR3 reads CSASNLPMNTEAFF. In nucleotides, the CDR3 is TGCAGTGCTAGCAATTTACCGATGAACACTGAAGCTTTCTTT. The gene calls are TRBV20-1 and TRBJ1-1; D remains unclear. The CDR3 spans 14 residues. The V end was cut by 3 bases, the J end by 0 bases, with 11 bases between. CDR1 and CDR2 (germline): DFQATT, SNEGSKA (reference sequence).

The chain has TRBV7-9 and TRBJ2-7, with D perhaps assigned TRBD1 or TRBD2 (5 bases each). The CDR3 length is 14 residues. Germline V CDR1 and CDR2: SEHNR, FQNEAQ (reference sequence). Trimming removed 5 bases from V and 2 bases from J, with 13 bases in between. CDR3: CASSLSGAPYEQYF. CDR3 DNA: TGTGCCAGCAGCCTATCCGGGGCGCCCTACGAGCAGTACTTC.

This clonotype was observed at least ten times. The J gene is TRBJ1-5, the V gene TRBV2; D not resolved. CDR1 SNHLY and CDR2 FYNNEI come from the germline V gene. The V gene lost 4 bases and the J gene lost 6 bases, with 4 bases spanning the gap. This CDR3 has 11 residues. CDR3 loop: CASSVGQPQHF. CDR3 in DNA: TGTGCCAGCAGTGTCGGTCAGCCCCAGCATTTT.

This chain connects TRBV5-1 to TRBJ2-1, with a tentative D call TRBD2 (6 bases). This CDR3 comprises 15 residues. In germline, CDR1 is SGHRS, CDR2 YFSETQ. Trimming shortened V by 0 bases and J by 16 bases, and 23 bases separated the two germline ends. This CDR3 is CASSLGRGFRTEAFF. CDR3 DNA: TGCGCCAGCAGCTTGGGGAGGGGTTTTCGAACTGAAGCTTTCTTC.

The chain uses TRBV21-1 and TRBJ2-1. TRBV21-1 is marked as a pseudogene. The CDR3 consists of 16 residues. The CDR3 DNA sequence: TGTGCCAGCAGCAAAAGAAAGGAGAGCTCCTACAATGAGCAGTTCTTC. It yields the protein CASSKRKESSYNEQFF.

The chain carries TRBV29-1 and TRBJ2-1; D is possibly TRBD1 (6 bases). Looked up from germline, CDR1 is SQVTM and CDR2 is ANQGSEA. V was cut by 6 bases and J by 0 bases, with 15 bases left in between. The CDR3 is 15 residues long. The CDR3 here is CSVGARLSSYNEQFF. The CDR3, as DNA: TGCAGCGTGGGGGCTAGACTGAGCTCCTACAATGAGCAGTTCTTC.

V and J are TRBV28 and TRBJ2-3; D uncertain. V dropped 5 bases and J dropped 5 bases, with 8 bases sitting between them. The CDR3 spans 12 residues. The germline V gene encodes CDR1 MDHEN and CDR2 SYDVKM. The DNA of the CDR3 is TGTGCCAGCAGTGCCCCAATAGATACGCAGTATTTT. Its protein is CASSAPIDTQYF. The entire variable domain, with the rest obtained from reference TRBV28 and TRBJ2-3, is as follows: DVKVTQSSRYLVKRTGEKVFLECVQDMDHENMFWYRQDPGLGLRLIYFSYDVKMKEKGDIPEGYSVSREKKERFSLILESASTNQTSMYLCASSAPIDTQYFGPGTRLTVL.

V gene TRBV3-1 combines with J gene TRBJ2-3; tentative D call: TRBD2 (5 bases). Trimming left V 1 base short and J 10 bases short, with 18 bases between. Looked up from germline, CDR1 is LGHDT and CDR2 is YNNKEL (reference sequence). The CDR3 length is 15 residues. CDR3 nucleotide sequence: TGTGCCAGCAGCCAAGTTCCAGCGGCCCAGCTCCCGCAGTATTTT. Protein product: CASSQVPAAQLPQYF.

This clonotype was observed once. The rearrangement links TRBV27 to TRBJ2-1; D might be TRBD2 (6 bases). Germline-derived CDR1 and CDR2 are MNHEY and SMNVEV (reference sequence). The CDR3 is 17 residues long. The ends were cut back, 0 bases at V and 1 base at J, with 13 bases in the middle. Here the CDR3 reads CASSLSPWAGSYNEQFF. In nucleotides, the CDR3 is TGTGCCAGCAGTTTATCGCCCTGGGCGGGATCCTACAATGAGCAGTTCTTC.

In nucleotides, the CDR3 is TGTGCCAGCAGTTCGACCCCCTCTAGTAAGCAGTTCTTC. Translating gives CASSSTPSSKQFF. The V call is TRBV6-2 or TRBV6-3, the J call TRBJ2-1, with D hard to call. The ends were cut back, 4 bases at V and 11 bases at J, with 15 bases in the middle. From germline, CDR1 is MNHEY and CDR2 SVGEGT. This CDR3 region has 13 residues.

The chain links TRBV2 to TRBJ1-5, with 7 positions matching TRBD1. The trim removed 2 bases at V and 0 bases at J, leaving 10 bases unmatched. Germline V gene data show CDR1 as SNHLY and CDR2 as FYNNEI. The CDR3 is made up of 18 amino acids. CDR3 protein: CASSELEGGRVSNQPQHF. DNA of the CDR3: TGTGCCAGCAGTGAATTGGAAGGGGGCCGAGTTAGCAATCAGCCCCAGCATTTT.